The 8 T cell receptor beta chains listed next were all sequenced from one sample in a study of T-cell memory formation after mild COVID-19. TCRdb redid the calling of the 5' RACE reads with MiXCR, one entry per CDR3 protein. The sample holds roughly 620,000 distinct CDR3 sequences, about 20% seen once. Specimen: PBMCs or a T cell subset sorted from them (not recorded which). All receptors come from an adult woman who had mild COVID-19 (a few samples of this study predate the infection). Cell type and time point are not known.

The chain is built from TRBV6-4 and TRBJ2-5; D remains ambiguous. Germline lookup yields CDR1 MRHNA and CDR2 SNTAGT. The CDR3 spans 11 residues. V lost 7 bases, J lost 4 bases, and 7 bases lay in between. The CDR3 bases are TGTGCCAGCACGAGGTCAGAGACCCAGTACTTC. It encodes CASTRSETQYF.

The chain is built from TRBV4-2 and TRBJ2-7; D possibly corresponds to TRBD1 (5 bases). CDR1 and CDR2 from the germline V gene are LGHNA and YNFKEQ. Trimming removed 0 bases at V and 4 bases at J, with 10 bases between. The CDR3 length is 14 residues. The chain's CDR3 is CASSQEFQGYEQYF. The DNA of the CDR3 is TGTGCCAGCAGCCAAGAGTTCCAGGGTTACGAGCAGTACTTC.

The chain carries TRBV9 and TRBJ1-2; D ambiguous. Trimming removed 0 bases at V and 1 base at J, with 16 bases between. This CDR3 region has 17 residues. Germline V CDR1 and CDR2: SGDLS, YYNGEE. CDR3 sequence reads: CASSVGTGYENNYGYTF. The CDR3, as DNA: TGTGCCAGCAGCGTAGGTACTGGTTATGAGAATAACTATGGCTACACCTTC.

This clonotype was counted between two and nine times. The CDR3 DNA sequence: TGTGCCAGCAGCTCGGAAGACAGGGTGTCGAGGAATGAGCAGTTCTTC. Translated: CASSSEDRVSRNEQFF. This chain uses TRBV7-3 with TRBJ2-1; 7 bases agree with TRBD1. Germline V gene lookup returns CDR1 SGHTA and CDR2 FQGTGA. Trimming took 4 bases from V and 7 from J; bases not matched to a gene: 13. This CDR3 region has 16 residues.

This clonotype has a handful of counts. The chain has TRBV11-2 and TRBJ2-3; no clear D. V dropped 0 bases and J dropped 0 bases, with 16 bases sitting between them. The CDR3 totals 18 residues. Per the germline V gene, CDR1 is SGHAT and CDR2 is FQNNGV. CDR3 protein: CASSLDWGIWTSTDTQYF. CDR3 in DNA: TGTGCCAGCAGCTTAGATTGGGGAATCTGGACGAGCACAGATACGCAGTATTTT.

This sequence joins TRBV5-1 and TRBJ2-7; no clear D. The germline V gene encodes CDR1 SGHRS and CDR2 YFSETQ. The V and J ends lost 0 bases and 3 bases respectively, with 10 bases between them. The CDR3 runs to 14 residues. CDR3 loop: CASSLARNSYEQYF. The CDR3, as DNA: TGCGCCAGCAGCTTGGCTCGGAACAGCTACGAGCAGTACTTC.

A few counts support this clonotype. This sequence joins TRBV5-1 and TRBJ1-1, with D possibly being TRBD1 (5 bases). The CDR3 runs 14 residues. The germline CDR1 and CDR2 sequences are SGHRS and YFSETQ. V gave up 2 bases and J gave up 4 bases, with 12 bases separating them. CDR3 nucleotide sequence: TGCGCCAGCAGCTTAAGCACAGGCTTCACTGAAGCTTTCTTT. This codes for CASSLSTGFTEAFF.

This clonotype has only a few counts. The V gene is TRBV5-1, the J gene TRBJ2-7, with a weak D call TRBD1 (5 bases). Trimming pared 4 bases from V and 7 bases from J, leaving 15 bases between. Germline CDR1 SGHRS, CDR2 YFSETQ. The CDR3 loop spans 13 amino acids. The chain's CDR3 is CASSGFGAPEQYF. DNA for the CDR3: TGCGCCAGCAGCGGCTTTGGGGCGCCTGAGCAGTACTTC.